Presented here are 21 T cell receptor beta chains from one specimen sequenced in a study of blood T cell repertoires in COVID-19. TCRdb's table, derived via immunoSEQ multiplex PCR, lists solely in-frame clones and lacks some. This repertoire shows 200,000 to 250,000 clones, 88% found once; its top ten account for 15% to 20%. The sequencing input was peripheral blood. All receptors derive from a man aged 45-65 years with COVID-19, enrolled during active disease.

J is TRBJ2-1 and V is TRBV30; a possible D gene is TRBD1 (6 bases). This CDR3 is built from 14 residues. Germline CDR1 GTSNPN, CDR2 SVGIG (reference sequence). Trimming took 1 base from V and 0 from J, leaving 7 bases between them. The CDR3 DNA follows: TGTGCCTGGAGTGAAGGGGGCTCCTACAATGAGCAGTTCTTC. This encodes CAWSEGGSYNEQFF. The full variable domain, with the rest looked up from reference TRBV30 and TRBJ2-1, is SQTIHQWPATLVQPVGSPLSLECTVEGTSNPNLYWYRQAAGRGLQLLFYSVGIGQISSEVPQNLSASRPQDRQFILSSKKLLLSDSGFYLCAWSEGGSYNEQFFGPGTRLTVL.

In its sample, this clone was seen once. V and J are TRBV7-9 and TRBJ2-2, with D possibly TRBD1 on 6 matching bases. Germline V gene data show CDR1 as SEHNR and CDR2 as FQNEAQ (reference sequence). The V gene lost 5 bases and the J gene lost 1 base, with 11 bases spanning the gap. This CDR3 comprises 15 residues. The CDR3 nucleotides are TGTGCCAGCAGCACGGGACATTTGAACACCGGGGAGCTGTTTTTT. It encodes CASSTGHLNTGELFF.

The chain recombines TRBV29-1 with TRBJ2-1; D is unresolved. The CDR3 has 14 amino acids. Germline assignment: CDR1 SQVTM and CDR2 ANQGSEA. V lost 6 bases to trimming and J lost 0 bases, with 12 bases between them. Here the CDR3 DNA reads TGCAGCGTAGCAGCGACGCCCTCCTACAATGAGCAGTTCTTC. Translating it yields CSVAATPSYNEQFF.

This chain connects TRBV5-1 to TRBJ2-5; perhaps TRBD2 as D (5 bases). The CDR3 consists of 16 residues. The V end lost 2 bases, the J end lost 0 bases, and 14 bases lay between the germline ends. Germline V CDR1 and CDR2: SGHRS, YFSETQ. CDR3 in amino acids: CASSFGLEPYQETQYF. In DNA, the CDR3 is TGCGCCAGCAGCTTCGGACTTGAACCGTACCAAGAGACCCAGTACTTC.

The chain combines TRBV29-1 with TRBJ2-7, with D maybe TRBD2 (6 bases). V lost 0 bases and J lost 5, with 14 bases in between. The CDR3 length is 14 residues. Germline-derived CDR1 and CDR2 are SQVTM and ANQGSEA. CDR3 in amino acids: CSVEDQAGIHEQYF. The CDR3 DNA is TGCAGCGTTGAAGATCAGGCGGGAATCCACGAGCAGTACTTC.

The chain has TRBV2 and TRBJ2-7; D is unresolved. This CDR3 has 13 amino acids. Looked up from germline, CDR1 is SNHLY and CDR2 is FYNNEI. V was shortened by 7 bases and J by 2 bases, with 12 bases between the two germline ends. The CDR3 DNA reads TGTGCCAGCAAGGTAGTAGCAACCTACGAGCAGTACTTC. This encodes CASKVVATYEQYF.

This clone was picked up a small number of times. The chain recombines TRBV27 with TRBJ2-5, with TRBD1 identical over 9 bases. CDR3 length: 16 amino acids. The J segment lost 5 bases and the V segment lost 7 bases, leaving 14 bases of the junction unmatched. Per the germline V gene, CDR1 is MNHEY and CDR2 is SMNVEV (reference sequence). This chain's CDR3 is CASTPVGQGRRETQYF. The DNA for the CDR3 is TGTGCCAGCACCCCGGTGGGACAGGGTAGGCGGGAGACCCAGTACTTC.

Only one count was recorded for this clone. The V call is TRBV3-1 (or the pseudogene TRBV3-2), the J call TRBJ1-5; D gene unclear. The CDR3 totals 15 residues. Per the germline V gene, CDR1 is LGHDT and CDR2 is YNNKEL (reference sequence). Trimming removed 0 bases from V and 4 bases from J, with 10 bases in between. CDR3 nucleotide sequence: TGTGCCAGCAGCCAAGATTCAACTGCAAATCAGCCCCAGCATTTT. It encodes CASSQDSTANQPQHF.

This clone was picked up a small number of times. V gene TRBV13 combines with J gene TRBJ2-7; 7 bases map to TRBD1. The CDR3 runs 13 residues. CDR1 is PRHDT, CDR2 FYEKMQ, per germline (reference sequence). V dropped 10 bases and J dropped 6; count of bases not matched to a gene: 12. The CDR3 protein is CATRDRVRAEQYF. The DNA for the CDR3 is TGTGCCACCCGAGACAGGGTGCGGGCCGAGCAGTACTTC.

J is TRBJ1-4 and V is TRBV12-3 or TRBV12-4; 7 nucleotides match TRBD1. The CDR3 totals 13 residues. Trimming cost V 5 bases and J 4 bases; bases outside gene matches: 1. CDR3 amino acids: CASSGDSNEKLFF. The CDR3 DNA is TGTGCCAGCAGTGGGGACAGTAATGAAAAACTGTTTTTT.

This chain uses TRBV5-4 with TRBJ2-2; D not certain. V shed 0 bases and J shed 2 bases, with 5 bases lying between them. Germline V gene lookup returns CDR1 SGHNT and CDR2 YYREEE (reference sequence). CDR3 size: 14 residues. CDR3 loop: CASSLESNTGELFF. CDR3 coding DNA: TGTGCCAGCAGCTTGGAGAGTAACACCGGGGAGCTGTTTTTT.

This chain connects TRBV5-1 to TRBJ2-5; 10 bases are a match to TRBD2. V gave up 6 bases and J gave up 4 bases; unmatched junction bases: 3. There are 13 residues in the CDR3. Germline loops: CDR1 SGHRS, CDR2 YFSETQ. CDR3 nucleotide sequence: TGCGCCAGCACTAGCGGGGGCGGAGAGACCCAGTACTTC. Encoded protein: CASTSGGGETQYF. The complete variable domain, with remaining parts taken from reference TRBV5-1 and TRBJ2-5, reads KAGVTQTPRYLIKTRGQQVTLSCSPISGHRSVSWYQQTPGQGLQFLFEYFSETQRNKGNFPGRFSGRQFSNSRSEMNVSTLELGDSALYLCASTSGGGETQYFGPGTRLLVL.

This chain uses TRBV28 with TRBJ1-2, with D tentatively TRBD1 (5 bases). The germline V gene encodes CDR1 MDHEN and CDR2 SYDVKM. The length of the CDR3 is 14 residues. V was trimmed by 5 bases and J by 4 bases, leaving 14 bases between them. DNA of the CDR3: TGTGCCAGCAGTCTTCCTCAGGGAATCTATGGCTACACCTTC. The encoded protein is CASSLPQGIYGYTF.

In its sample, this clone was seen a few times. CDR3 nucleotide sequence: TGTGCCAGCAGTGAAGCGGGTTTCACTGAAGCTTTCTTT. Translation: CASSEAGFTEAFF. The V and J genes are TRBV3-1 (or the pseudogene TRBV3-2) and TRBJ1-1; D unclear. CDR1 and CDR2 from the germline V gene are LGHDT and YNNKEL (reference sequence). Trimming cost V 6 bases and J 4 bases, with 12 bases left between them. The CDR3 is 13 amino acids.

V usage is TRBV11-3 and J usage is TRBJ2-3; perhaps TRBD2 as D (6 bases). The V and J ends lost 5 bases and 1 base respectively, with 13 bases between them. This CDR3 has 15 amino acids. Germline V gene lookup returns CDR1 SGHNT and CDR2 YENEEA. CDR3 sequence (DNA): TGTGCCAGCAGCCCCGGAGGGAAAGGCACAGATACGCAGTATTTT. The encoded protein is CASSPGGKGTDTQYF.

The CDR3 coding sequence is TGCGCCAGCAGCGTCTTGACTAGCGGGGGCGGAGAAAACATTCAGTACTTC. Encoded protein: CASSVLTSGGGENIQYF. The J gene is TRBJ2-4, the V gene TRBV4-1; TRBD2 aligns across 12 bases. The CDR3 length is 17 residues. The V and J ends lost 5 bases and 5 bases, in that order; junction bases with no gene match: 10. Germline V gene data show CDR1 as MGHRA and CDR2 as YSYEKL.

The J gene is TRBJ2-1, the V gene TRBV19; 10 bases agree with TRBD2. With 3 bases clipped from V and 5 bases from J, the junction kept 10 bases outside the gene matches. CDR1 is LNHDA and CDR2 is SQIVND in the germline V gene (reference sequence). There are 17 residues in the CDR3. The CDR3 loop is CASSMRGLAGVNNEQFF. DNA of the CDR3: TGTGCCAGTAGTATGCGAGGCCTAGCGGGGGTGAACAATGAGCAGTTCTTC.

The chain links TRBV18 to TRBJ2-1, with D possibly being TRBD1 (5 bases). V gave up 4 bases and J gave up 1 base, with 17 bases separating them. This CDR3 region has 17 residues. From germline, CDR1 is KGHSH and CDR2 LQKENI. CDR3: CASSLNPGRVSYNEQFF. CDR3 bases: TGTGCCAGCTCACTTAACCCTGGCAGGGTATCCTACAATGAGCAGTTCTTC.

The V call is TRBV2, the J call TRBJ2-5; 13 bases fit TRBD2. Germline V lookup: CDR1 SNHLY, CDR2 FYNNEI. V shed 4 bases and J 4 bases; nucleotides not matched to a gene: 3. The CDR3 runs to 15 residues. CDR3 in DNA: TGTGCCAGCAGTGCAGGACTAGCGGGAGCAGAGACCCAGTACTTC. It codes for CASSAGLAGAETQYF. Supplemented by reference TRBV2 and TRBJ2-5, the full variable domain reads EPEVTQTPSHQVTQMGQEVILRCVPISNHLYFYWYRQILGQKVEFLVSFYNNEISEKSEIFDDQFSVERPDGSNFTLKIRSTKLEDSAMYFCASSAGLAGAETQYFGPGTRLLVL.

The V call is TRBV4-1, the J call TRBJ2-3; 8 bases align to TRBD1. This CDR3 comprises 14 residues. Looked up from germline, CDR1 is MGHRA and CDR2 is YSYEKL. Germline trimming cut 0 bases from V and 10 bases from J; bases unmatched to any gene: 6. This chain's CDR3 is CASSQEGTGQSQYF. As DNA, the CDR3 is TGCGCCAGCAGCCAAGAAGGGACAGGTCAGTCGCAGTATTTT.

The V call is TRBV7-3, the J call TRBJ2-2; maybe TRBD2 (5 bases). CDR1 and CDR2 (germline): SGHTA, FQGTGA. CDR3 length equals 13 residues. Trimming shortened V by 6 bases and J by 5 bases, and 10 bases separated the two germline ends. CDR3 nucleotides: TGTGCCAGCAGGACGACGGGAACCGGGGAGCTGTTTTTT. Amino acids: CASRTTGTGELFF.